The present T cell receptor beta chain was sequenced within a study of cytomegalovirus exposure and HLA in healthy donors. Study in general: An earlier analysis identified fewer than 130 million unique TCR beta sequences in 150 million to 200 million T cells.

The PCR had 60 Vbeta and 13 Jbeta primers. The assay was immunoSEQ multiplex PCR, and TCRdb's table has in-frame clones only and misses some. The sample lists 65,000 or so clones; 70% to 80% were seen once. A few counts support this clone. As yet, its antigen is unknown. Notes on the study in general: Follow-up analysis found HLA locus-dependent TCR association rates, highest for DRB1 and lowest for HLA-C. Reports indicate that TCR beta sequences accurately predicted the HLA-A and HLA-B alleles of most subjects. With later analysis, a missense DCLRE1C variant became linked to TCR beta V- and J-gene trimming.

The sequence was collected from a woman aged 40 to 55 in good health and CMV-seropositive. The sequenced sample was PBMCs.

The CDR3 reads CASSPSSDTEAFF. CDR3 sequence (DNA): TGTGCCAGCAGCCCTAGTAGCGACACTGAAGCTTTCTTT. The genes are TRBV11-3 and TRBJ1-1; no definite D call. The CDR3 length is 13 residues. The V end lost 5 bases, the J end lost 3 bases, and 10 bases lay between the germline ends. Germline loops: CDR1 SGHNT, CDR2 YENEEA.